The T cell receptor beta chain under discussion was sequenced for a study of cytomegalovirus exposure and HLA in healthy donors. CDR3 length: 17 amino acids. With V trimmed by 3 bases and J by 5 bases, 12 bases remained unmatched. In germline, CDR1 is LNHDA, CDR2 SQIVND (reference sequence). With 60 Vbeta and 13 Jbeta primers, the PCR was carried out. The data were produced by immunoSEQ multiplex PCR, yet TCRdb's version contains in-frame clones alone and is incomplete. Among around 200,000 clones listed, 83% were seen once. The sequence came from a girl under 18 in good health and CMV-seronegative. The chain is built from TRBV19 and TRBJ2-3; 9 bases map to TRBD2. The sequenced material came from PBMCs. The CDR3 here is CASSIGLAGGALDTQYF. In DNA, the CDR3 is TGTGCCAGTAGTATTGGTTTGGCGGGGGGGGCACTAGATACGCAGTATTTT.